This T cell receptor beta chain was documented in a study of cytomegalovirus exposure and HLA in healthy donors (dated by TCRdb to about 2017). Describing the broader study: According to an earlier analysis of several hundred of the donors, roughly 180 million T cells yielded some 110 million unique TCR beta sequences and more than 250 Gb of sequence data. An early release covering roughly 640 HLA-typed donors comprised 300 to 350 gigabases of sequencing data and tens of millions of unique TCR sequences. Of the roughly 410 genotyped donors, more than 75% were placed in the genetic ancestry cluster associated with self-reported Caucasian donors. The study was designed to test whether signatures of past pathogen exposure could be identified by cataloging public T cell receptors. The study profiled the T cell repertoires of under 850 subjects by immunosequencing and related them to cytomegalovirus serostatus. Along with the roughly 710-subject first cohort, a separate validation cohort of over a hundred different subjects was used. High-throughput TCR immunosequencing, statistical association of individual TCRs with disease status, and machine learning were combined to predict cytomegalovirus infection status. A later analysis re-examined previously published TCR beta repertoires from around 670 donors and added high-resolution HLA genotyping to investigate patterns of TCR occurrence. In the later analysis, no new phenotypic data were used to find candidate immune exposures; instead, reliance was placed on TCR beta sequences and their occurrence across donors. To decide whether each TCR beta V gene segment behaved as functional or pseudogenic, an earlier analysis of fewer than 750 of the donors relied on high-throughput TCR beta sequencing. Donor age, sex, ethnicity and CMV serostatus were compiled alongside the repertoire data. A later genetic analysis used genome-wide SNP genotypes for 398 of the 666 donors, treating that subset as a discovery cohort. Every discovery cohort repertoire had been produced on one sequencing platform. Class I and class II HLA loci were covered by the typing at four-digit resolution. The number of donors typed differed by locus, with about 629-630 for A, B, C, DRB1 and DQB1, more than 500 for DQA1, some 570 for DPA1, and around 430 for DPB1. A handful of DR-DQ haplotypes were handled as single units for association and clustering because linkage in the cohort was strong. Among 300 to 450 genotyped donors of the cohort, an average of around 240,000 unique TCR beta nucleotide sequences were sequenced per donor, roughly 20% of them non-productive. On the study overall, not on this receptor specifically: Correlated functional status among segregating V segments might be attributable to linkage disequilibrium, but an unknown experimental factor could not be ruled out. Broadly in line with IMGT annotations, most TCR beta V segments showed up in productive rearrangements about 87% or about 30% of the time in an earlier analysis of about 500 of the donors. In this cohort, only TCR beta chains were sequenced, and detectable features were limited by the absence of alpha or paired-chain data. A later analysis found that TCR association rates varied across HLA loci, with DRB1 alleles showing the most associated TCRs and HLA-C alleles the fewest. Three of the identified cytomegalovirus-associated TCR beta chains were confirmed in vitro to be specific for cytomegalovirus antigens. According to the authors, the approach could potentially be generalized to other disease states and immunological phenotypes. V-gene and J-gene trimming of TCR beta chains was associated with a missense DCLRE1C variant in a later genetic analysis, and the association was replicated in an independent cohort. A further reported finding was that TCR beta sequences accurately predicted the HLA-A and HLA-B alleles for most subjects in the first cohort. Cytomegalovirus status was reported to be diagnosed by the classifier with high specificity and sensitivity in both the original and validation cohorts. A cluster of highly shared sequence variants was judged likely to represent a technical artifact of the sequencing pipeline. The earlier analysis of approximately 590 of the donors excluded some 15 rarely observed V segments, including chromosome 9 orphons, because counts were too low. At a false discovery rate of 0.05, a later analysis linked under 20,000 TCR beta sequences to specific HLA alleles. Because the 87-base-pair reads could not distinguish some IMGT-functional V segments, including TRBV6-2 and TRBV6-3, those segments were excluded. In a later analysis, several top co-occurrence clusters were reported to appear linked to parvovirus B19, influenza, CMV and Epstein-Barr virus. Sequencing depth was assumed to be roughly uniform across donors in the presence/absence analyses, though that assumption may not hold. Compared with equally common non-associated chains, HLA-associated TCR beta chains in a later analysis were more clonally expanded and had lower generation probabilities. CMV serostatus was the only immune exposure information available for the cohort. While some public TCRs were present in many individuals, most TCR sequences turned up only very rarely across donors. Because some donors lacked HLA typing at each locus, the association tests relied only on the typed subset. Assigning TCR associations to individual alleles was difficult when HLA alleles, especially DR and DQ, strongly co-occurred. A later genetic analysis reported fewer N-insertions in productive TCRs among donors in an Asian-associated ancestry cluster than the roughly 620-donor mean. According to a later analysis, most CMV-associated TCR beta chains appeared to be HLA-restricted, and the HLA associations seemed to be driven largely by CMV exposure. The study listed 150 to 200 TCR beta chains as associated with cytomegalovirus.

The cohort comprised 550 to 700 healthy bone marrow donors. At the time of sampling, every cohort member was nominally healthy, though immune exposures that went unrecorded were likely present. The donor tested CMV seropositive, placing the donor among the approximately 290 seropositive members of the cohort. Every donor gave a peripheral blood sample, and the peripheral blood mononuclear cells from that sample were used for TCR beta sequencing. The Qiagen DNeasy Blood Extraction Kit was used to extract genomic DNA from the blood cell samples. The germline V gene (reference sequence) provides CDR1 SGHNT and CDR2 YYREEE. V is pruned by 3 bases and J by 3 bases, leaving 9 bases of the junction without a gene match. From the cysteine up to the phenylalanine, the CDR3 has a length of 16 residues. The read is trimmed to its CDR3 DNA, 48 bases read in frame from base 1. Comment on this clone: The clone's antigen remains unknown. No qualities accompany the bases; no much larger clone lies one base away.

The receptor library was made with the immunoSEQ multiplex PCR assay. A mixture of 60 forward primers for TCR Vbeta segments and 13 reverse primers for TCR Jbeta segments was used in the multiplex PCR. The CDR3 region of rearranged TCR beta genes was amplified from genomic DNA with a multiplex PCR assay. The amplified TCR beta libraries were sequenced on the Illumina HiSeq System as 87-base-pair reads. The paper's processing steps were these. In a later analysis, about 80 million unique TCR beta chains were counted across the roughly 700 repertoires, and around 10 million of these chains were shared by at least two donors. To remove PCR and sequencing errors, raw reads were error-corrected and collapsed into unique sequences using a nearest-neighbor algorithm that merged closely related sequences. Alignment of CDR3 sequences to IMGT reference sequences was used to assign V, D and J gene segments. For a sequence to be retained, a match of at least six nucleotides to both a V gene segment and a J gene segment was required. Rearrangements were called productive when the CDR3 lacked stop codons and stayed in frame with V and J; all others were non-productive. CDR3 was defined according to IMGT convention as the region running from the second conserved V-encoded cysteine to the conserved J-encoded phenylalanine. In an earlier analysis of around 540 of the donors, sequences lacking an unambiguous match to a single V gene segment were excluded. An earlier analysis of 500 to 600 of the donors classified V segments as functional when productive rearrangements were above 56.7% and as segregating when the standard deviation between donors was above 5%. A statistical classification framework was built to diagnose cytomegalovirus status from the catalog of TCR beta chain sequences. In a later analysis, TCR nucleotide sequences were compared against IMGT/GENE-DB human TR gene sequences so that V and J genes could be assigned. A later analysis assigned CDR3 sequences and most-parsimonious VDJ recombination scenarios with the TCRdist pipeline. A later analysis defined each TCR beta chain by its CDR3 amino acid sequence plus V-gene family, and excluded reads lacking a unique V-gene family. As a way to deal with suspected cross-contamination and a sequencing artifact, a later analysis dropped more than 500 nucleotide sequences that were highly shared and had low generation probability. A later analysis calculated a clonal expansion index for each public chain from normalized within-repertoire ranks of inferred template counts. In a later analysis, generation probabilities were computed using a VDJ recombination model fitted to out-of-frame rearrangements, and the results were checked against IGoR. In a later analysis, TCR-TCR, TCR-HLA and TCR-CMV co-occurrence was scored with hypergeometric tests, and a repertoire-size bias correction was applied to TCR pairs. False discovery rates were estimated in a later analysis by permuting HLA or CMV assignments 20 times. In a later analysis, co-occurring TCRs were grouped using DBSCAN, with TCRdist sequence similarity added in when clustering inside HLA-allele-positive subsets. For co-occurrence clustering, repertoires with fewer than 30,000 or more than 120,000 public chains were excluded, along with five repertoires with anomalous nucleotide sharing. TCRdb stores this immuneACCESS table with in-frame sequences only. Part of the clones is absent; in the studies checked, under half of the shortfall reflects unresolved V genes, and no reason is known for the rest. The V and J calls and the clone size are those of that table, but D and trimming were determined from the DNA. The sample has roughly 110,000 clones on record, around 66% of them singletons. Together, the top ten hold about 8.5% of the sample.

This sequence originates from a man younger than 35 in good health and CMV-seropositive. Material for sequencing was PBMCs. The chain is assembled from TRBV5-4 and TRBJ2-3; 8 central nucleotides agree with TRBD1. For the CDR3, the sequence is CASSSPGGDLTDTQYF. The nucleotide sequence is given as TGTGCCAGCAGCTCCCCAGGGGGCGACCTGACAGATACGCAGTATTTT.